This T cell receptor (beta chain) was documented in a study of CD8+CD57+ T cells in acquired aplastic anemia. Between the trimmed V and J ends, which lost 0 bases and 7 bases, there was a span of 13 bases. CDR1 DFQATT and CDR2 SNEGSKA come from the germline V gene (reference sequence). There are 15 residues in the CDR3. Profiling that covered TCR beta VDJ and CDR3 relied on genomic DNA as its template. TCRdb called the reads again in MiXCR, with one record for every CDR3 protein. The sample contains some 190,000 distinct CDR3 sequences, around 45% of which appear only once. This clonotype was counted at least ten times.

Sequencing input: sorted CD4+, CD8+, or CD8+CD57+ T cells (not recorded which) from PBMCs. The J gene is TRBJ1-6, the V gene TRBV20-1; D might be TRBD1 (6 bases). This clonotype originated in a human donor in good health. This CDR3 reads CSARDRDRGNSPLHF. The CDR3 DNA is TGCAGTGCTAGAGATCGGGATAGGGGGAATTCACCCCTCCACTTT.